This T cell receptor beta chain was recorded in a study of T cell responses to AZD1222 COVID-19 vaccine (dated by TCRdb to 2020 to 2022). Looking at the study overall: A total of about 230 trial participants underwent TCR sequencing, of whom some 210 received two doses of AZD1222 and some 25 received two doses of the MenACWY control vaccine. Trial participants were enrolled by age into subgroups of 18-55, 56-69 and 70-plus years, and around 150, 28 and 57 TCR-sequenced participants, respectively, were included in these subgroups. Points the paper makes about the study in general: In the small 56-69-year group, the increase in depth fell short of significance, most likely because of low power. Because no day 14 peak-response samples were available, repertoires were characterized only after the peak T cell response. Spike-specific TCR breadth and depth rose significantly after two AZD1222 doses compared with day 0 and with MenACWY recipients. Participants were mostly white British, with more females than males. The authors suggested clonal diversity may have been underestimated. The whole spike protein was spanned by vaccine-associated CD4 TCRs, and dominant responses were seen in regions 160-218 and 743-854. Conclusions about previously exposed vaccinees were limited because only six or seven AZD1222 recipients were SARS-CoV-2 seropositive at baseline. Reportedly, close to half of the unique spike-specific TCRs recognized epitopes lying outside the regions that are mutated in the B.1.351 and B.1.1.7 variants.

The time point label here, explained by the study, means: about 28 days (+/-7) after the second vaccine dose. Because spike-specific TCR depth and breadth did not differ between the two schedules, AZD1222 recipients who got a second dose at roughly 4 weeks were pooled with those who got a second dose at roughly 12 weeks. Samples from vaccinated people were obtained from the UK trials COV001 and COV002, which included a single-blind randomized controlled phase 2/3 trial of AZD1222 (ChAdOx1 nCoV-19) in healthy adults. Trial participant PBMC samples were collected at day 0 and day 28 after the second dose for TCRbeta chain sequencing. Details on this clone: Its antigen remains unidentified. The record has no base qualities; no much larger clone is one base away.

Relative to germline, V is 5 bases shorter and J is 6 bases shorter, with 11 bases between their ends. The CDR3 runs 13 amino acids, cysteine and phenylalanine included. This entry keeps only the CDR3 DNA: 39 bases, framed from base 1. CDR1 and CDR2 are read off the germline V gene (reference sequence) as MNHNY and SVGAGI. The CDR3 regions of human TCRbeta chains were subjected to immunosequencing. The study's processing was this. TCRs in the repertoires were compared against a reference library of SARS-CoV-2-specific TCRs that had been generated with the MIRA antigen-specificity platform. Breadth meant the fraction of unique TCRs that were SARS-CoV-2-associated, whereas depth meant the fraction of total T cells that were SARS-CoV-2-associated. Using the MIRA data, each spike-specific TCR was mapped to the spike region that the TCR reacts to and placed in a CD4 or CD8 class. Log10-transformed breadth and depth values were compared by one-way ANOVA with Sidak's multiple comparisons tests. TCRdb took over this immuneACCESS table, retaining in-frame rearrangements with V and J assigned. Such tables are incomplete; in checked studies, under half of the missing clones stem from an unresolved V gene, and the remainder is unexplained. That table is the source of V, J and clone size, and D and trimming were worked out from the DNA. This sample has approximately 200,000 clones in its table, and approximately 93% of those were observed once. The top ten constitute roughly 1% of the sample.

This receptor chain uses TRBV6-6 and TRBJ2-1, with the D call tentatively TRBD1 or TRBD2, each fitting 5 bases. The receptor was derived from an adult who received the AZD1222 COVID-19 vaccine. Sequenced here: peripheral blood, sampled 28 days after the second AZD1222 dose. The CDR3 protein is CASSNPGPNEQFF. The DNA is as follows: TGTGCCAGCAGTAACCCGGGGCCCAATGAGCAGTTCTTC.